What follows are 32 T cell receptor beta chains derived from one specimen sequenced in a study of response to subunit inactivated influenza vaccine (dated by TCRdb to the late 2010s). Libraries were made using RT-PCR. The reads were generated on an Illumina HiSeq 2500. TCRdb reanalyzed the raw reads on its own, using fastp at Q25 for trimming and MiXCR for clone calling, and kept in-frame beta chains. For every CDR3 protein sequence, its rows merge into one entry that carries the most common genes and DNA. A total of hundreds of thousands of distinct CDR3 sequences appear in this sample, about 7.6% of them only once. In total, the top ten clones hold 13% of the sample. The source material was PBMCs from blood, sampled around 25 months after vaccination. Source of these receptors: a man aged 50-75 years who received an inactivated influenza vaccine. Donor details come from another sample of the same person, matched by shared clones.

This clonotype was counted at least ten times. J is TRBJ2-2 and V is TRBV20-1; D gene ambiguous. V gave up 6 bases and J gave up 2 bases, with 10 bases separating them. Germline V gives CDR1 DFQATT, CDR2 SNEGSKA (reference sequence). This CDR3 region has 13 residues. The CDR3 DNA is TGCAGTGCGCCAAGCCAAAACACCGGGGAGCTGTTTTTT. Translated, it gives CSAPSQNTGELFF.

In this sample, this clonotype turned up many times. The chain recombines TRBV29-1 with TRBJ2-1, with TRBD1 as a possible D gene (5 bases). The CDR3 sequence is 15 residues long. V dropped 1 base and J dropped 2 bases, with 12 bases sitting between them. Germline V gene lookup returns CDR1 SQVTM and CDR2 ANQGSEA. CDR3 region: CSVEGRGSTYNEQFF. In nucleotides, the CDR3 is TGCAGCGTTGAAGGAAGGGGTAGTACCTACAATGAGCAGTTCTTC.

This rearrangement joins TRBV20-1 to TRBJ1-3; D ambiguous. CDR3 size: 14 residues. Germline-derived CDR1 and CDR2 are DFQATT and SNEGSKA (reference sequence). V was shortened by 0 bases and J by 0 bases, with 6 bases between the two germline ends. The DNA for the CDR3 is TGCAGTGCTAGAGATACCAGCTCTGGAAACACCATATATTTT. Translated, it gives CSARDTSSGNTIYF.

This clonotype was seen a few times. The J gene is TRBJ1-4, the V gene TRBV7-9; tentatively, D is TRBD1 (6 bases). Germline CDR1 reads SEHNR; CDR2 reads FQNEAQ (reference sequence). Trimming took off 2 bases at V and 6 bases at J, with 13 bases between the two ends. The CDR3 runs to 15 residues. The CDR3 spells CASSLPTGLDEKLFF. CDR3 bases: TGTGCCAGCAGCTTACCGACAGGACTGGATGAAAAACTGTTTTTT.

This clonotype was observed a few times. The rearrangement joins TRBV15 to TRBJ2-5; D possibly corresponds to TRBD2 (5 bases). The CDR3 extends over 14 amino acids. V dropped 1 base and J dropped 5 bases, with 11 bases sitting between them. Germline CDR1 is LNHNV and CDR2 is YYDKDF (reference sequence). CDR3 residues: CATSRVGVGETQYF. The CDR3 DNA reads TGTGCCACCAGCAGAGTGGGAGTGGGGGAGACCCAGTACTTC.

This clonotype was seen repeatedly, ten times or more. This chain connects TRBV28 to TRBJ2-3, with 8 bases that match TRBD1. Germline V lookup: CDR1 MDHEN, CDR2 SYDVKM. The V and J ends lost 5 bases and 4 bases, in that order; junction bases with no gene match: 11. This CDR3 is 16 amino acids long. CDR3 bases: TGTGCCAGCAGTCCTTTACACCAGACAGGGGCAGATACGCAGTATTTT. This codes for CASSPLHQTGADTQYF. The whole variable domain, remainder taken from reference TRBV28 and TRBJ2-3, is DVKVTQSSRYLVKRTGEKVFLECVQDMDHENMFWYRQDPGLGLRLIYFSYDVKMKEKGDIPEGYSVSREKKERFSLILESASTNQTSMYLCASSPLHQTGADTQYFGPGTRLTVL.

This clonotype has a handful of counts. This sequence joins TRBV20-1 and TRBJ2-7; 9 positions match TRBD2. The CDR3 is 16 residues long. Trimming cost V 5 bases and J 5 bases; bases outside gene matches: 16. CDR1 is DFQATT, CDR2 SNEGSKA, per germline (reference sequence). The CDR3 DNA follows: TGCAGTGCTGGACATCCTCCCGGGACTAGCTGGCACGAGCAGTACTTC. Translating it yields CSAGHPPGTSWHEQYF.

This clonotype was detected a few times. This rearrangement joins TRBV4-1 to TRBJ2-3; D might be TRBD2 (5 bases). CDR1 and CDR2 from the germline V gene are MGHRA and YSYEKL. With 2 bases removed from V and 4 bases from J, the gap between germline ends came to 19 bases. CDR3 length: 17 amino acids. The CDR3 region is CASSQTPAVSEADTQYF. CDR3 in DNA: TGCGCCAGCAGCCAAACCCCGGCAGTCTCGGAGGCAGATACGCAGTATTTT.

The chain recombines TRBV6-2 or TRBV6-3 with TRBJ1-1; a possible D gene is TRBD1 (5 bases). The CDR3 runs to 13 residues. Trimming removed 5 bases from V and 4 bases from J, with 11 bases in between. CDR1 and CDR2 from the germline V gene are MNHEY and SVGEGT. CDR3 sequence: CASSRGRVTEAFF. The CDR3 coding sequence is TGTGCCAGCAGTCGGGGACGCGTCACTGAAGCTTTCTTT.

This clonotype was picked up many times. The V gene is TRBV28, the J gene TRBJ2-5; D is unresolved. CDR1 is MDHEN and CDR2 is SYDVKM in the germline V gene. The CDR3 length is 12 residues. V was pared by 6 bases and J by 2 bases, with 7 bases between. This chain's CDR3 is CASSWGQETQYF. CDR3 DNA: TGTGCCAGCAGCTGGGGACAAGAGACCCAGTACTTC.

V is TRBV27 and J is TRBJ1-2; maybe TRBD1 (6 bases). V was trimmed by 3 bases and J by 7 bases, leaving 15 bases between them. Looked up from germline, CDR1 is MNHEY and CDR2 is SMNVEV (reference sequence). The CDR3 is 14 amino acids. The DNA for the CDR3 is TGTGCCAGCAGTTTGAGAAGGAGAGGGGGTGGCTACACCTTC. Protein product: CASSLRRRGGGYTF.

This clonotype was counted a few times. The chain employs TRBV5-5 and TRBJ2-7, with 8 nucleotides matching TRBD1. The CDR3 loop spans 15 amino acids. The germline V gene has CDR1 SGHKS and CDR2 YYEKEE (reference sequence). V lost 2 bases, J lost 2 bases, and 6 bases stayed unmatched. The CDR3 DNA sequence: TGTGCCAGCAGCTTAGGGACAGGACAAACCTACGAGCAGTACTTC. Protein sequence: CASSLGTGQTYEQYF.

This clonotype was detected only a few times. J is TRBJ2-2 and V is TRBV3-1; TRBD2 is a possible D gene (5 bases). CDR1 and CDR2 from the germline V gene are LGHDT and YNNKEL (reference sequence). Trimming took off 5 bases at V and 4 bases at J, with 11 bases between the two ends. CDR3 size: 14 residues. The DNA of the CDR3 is TGTGCCAGCAGCTTTACTAGACCCACCGGGGAGCTGTTTTTT. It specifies CASSFTRPTGELFF.

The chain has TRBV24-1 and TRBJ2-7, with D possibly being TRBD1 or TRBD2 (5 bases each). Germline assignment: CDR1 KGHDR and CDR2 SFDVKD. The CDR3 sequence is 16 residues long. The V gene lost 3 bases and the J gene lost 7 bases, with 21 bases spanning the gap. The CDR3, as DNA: TGTGCCACCAGTGATCAATCCGGGACCAGGTGGTGGGAGCAGTACTTC. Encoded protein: CATSDQSGTRWWEQYF.

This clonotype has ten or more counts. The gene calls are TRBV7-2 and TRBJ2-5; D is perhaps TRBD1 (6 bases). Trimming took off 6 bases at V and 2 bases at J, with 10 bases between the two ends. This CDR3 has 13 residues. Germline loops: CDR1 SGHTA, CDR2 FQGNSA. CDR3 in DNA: TGTGCCAGCAGACCAGGGGCACAAGAGACCCAGTACTTC. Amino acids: CASRPGAQETQYF.

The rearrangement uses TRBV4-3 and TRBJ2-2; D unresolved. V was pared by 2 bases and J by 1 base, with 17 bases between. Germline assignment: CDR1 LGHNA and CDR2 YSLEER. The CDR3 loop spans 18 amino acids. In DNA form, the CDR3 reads TGCGCCAGCAGCCAAACGGGCCTAGTACGAAAGAACACCGGGGAGCTGTTTTTT. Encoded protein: CASSQTGLVRKNTGELFF.

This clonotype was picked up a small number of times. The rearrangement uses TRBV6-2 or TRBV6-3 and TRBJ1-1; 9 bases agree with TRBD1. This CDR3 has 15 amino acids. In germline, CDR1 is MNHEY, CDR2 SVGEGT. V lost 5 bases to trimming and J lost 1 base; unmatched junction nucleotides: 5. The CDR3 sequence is CASSTGGSGNTEAFF. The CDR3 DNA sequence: TGTGCCAGCAGTACAGGGGGCTCGGGGAACACTGAAGCTTTCTTT.

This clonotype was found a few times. DNA of the CDR3: TGCAGTGCTAGTCGGACAGGTCGAGGAGGAAAACTGTTTTTT. The encoded protein is CSASRTGRGGKLFF. The V gene is TRBV20-1, the J gene TRBJ1-4; TRBD1 agrees at 7 bases. CDR1 and CDR2 (germline): DFQATT, SNEGSKA (reference sequence). The CDR3 is 14 amino acids. V trimming: 3 bases; J trimming: 10 bases; junction bases outside the gene matches: 11.

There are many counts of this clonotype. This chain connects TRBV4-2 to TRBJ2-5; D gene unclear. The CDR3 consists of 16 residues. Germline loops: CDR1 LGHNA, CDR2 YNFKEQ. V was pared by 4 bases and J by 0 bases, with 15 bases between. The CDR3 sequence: CASSRQLTQYQETQYF. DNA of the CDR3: TGTGCCAGCAGCCGTCAGCTGACACAATACCAAGAGACCCAGTACTTC.

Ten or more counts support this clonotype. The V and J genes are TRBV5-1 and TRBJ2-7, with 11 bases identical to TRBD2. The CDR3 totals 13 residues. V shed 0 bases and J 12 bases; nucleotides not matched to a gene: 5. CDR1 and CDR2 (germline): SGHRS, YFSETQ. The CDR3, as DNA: TGCGCCAGCAGCTTGGGTGCTAGCGGGAGGCCGTACTTC. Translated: CASSLGASGRPYF.

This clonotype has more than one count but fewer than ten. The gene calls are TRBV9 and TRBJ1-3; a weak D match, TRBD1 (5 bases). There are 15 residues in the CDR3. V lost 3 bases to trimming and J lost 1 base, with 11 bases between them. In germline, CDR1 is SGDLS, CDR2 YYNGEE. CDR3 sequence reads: CASSASTGSGNTIYF. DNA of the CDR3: TGTGCCAGCAGCGCGAGCACAGGTTCTGGAAACACCATATATTTT.

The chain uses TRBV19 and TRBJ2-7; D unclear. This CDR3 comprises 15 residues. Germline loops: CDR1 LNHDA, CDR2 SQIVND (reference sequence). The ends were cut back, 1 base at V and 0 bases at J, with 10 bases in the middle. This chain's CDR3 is CASSIGGSSSYEQYF. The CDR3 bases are TGTGCCAGTAGTATAGGAGGCTCCAGCTCCTACGAGCAGTACTTC.

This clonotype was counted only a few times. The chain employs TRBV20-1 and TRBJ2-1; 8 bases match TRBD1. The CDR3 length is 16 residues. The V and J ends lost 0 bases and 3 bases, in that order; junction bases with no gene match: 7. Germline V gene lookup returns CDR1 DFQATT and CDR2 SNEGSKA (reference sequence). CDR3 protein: CSARERRDRSYNEQFF. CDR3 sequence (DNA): TGCAGTGCTAGAGAAAGACGGGACAGGAGCTACAATGAGCAGTTCTTC.

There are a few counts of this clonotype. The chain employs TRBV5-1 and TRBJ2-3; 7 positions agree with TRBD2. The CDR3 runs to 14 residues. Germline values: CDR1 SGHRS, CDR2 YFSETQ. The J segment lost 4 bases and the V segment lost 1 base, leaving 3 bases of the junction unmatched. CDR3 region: CASSLLGGADTQYF. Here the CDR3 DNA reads TGCGCCAGCAGCTTGTTGGGAGGGGCAGATACGCAGTATTTT. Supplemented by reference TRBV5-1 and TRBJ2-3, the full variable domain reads KAGVTQTPRYLIKTRGQQVTLSCSPISGHRSVSWYQQTPGQGLQFLFEYFSETQRNKGNFPGRFSGRQFSNSRSEMNVSTLELGDSALYLCASSLLGGADTQYFGPGTRLTVL.

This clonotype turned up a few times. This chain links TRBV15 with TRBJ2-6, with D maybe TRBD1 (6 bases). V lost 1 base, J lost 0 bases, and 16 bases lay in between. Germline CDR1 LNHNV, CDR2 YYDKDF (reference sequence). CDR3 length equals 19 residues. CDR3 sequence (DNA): TGTGCCACCAGCAGAGGTGGGACATCAGCGAGCTCTGGGGCCAACGTCCTGACTTTC. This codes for CATSRGGTSASSGANVLTF.

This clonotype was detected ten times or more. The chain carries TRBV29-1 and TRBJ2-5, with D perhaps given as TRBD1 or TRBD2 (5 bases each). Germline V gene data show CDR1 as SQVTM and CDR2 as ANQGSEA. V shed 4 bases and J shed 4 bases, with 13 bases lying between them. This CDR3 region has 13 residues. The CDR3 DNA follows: TGCAGCGTTGGAGGGGCAGTAGCAGAGACCCAGTACTTC. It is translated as CSVGGAVAETQYF.

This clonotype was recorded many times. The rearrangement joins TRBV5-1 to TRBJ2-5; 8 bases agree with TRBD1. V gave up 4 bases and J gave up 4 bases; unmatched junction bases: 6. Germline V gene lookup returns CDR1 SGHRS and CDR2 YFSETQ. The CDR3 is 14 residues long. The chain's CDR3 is CASSEDRGSETQYF. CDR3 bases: TGCGCCAGCAGCGAAGACAGGGGATCAGAGACCCAGTACTTC.

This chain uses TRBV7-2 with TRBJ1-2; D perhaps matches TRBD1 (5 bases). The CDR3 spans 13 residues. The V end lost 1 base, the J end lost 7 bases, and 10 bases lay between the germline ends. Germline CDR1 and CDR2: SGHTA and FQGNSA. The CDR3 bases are TGTGCCAGCAGCTTAGGACCGGGGGTTGGCTACACCTTC. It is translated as CASSLGPGVGYTF.

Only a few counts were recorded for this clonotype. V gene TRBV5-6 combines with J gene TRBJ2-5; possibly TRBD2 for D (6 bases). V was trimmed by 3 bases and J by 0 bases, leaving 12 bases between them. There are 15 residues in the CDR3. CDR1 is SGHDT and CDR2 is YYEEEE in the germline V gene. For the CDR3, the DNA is TGTGCCAGCAGCTGGACCCGGGACTACCAAGAGACCCAGTACTTC. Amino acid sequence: CASSWTRDYQETQYF.

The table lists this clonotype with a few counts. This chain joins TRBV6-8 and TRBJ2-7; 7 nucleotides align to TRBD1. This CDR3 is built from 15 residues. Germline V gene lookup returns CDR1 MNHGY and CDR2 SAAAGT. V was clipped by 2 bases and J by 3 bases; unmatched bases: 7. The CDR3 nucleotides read TGTGCCAGCAGTTACGACCAGGGGGAAGGCTACGAGCAGTACTTC. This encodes CASSYDQGEGYEQYF.

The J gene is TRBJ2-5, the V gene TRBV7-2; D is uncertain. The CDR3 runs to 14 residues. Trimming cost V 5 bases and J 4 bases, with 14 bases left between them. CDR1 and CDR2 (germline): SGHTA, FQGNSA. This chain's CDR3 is CASSTKLQVETQYF. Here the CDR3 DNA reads TGTGCCAGCAGCACCAAGTTGCAGGTAGAGACCCAGTACTTC.

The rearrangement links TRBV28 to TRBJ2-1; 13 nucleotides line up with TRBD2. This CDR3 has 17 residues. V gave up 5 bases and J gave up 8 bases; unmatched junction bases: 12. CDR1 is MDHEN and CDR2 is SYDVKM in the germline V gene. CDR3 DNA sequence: TGTGCCAGCAGTCTTAGGACTAGCGGGGGTAAGGTCGATGAGCAGTTCTTC. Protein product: CASSLRTSGGKVDEQFF.